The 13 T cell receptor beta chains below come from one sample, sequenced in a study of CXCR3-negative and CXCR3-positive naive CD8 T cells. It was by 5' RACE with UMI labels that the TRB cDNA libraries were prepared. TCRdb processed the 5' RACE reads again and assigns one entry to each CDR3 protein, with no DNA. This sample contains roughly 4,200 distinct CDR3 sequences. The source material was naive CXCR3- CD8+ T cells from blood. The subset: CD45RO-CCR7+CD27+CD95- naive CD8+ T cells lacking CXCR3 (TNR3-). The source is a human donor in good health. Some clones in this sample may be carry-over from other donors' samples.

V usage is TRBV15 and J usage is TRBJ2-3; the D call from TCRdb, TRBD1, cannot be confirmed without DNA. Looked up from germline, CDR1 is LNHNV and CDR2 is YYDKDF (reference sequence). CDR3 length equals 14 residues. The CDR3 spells CATSEDRGTDTQYF.

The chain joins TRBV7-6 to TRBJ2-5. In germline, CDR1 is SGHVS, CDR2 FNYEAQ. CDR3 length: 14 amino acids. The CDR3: CASSLASRRQTQYF.

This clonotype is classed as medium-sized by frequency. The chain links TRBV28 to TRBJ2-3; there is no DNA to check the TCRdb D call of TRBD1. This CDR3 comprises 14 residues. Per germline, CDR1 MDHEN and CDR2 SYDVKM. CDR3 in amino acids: CASIGWQGTDTQYF.

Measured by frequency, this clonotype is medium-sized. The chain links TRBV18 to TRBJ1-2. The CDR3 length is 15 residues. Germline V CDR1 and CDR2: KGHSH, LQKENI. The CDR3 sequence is CASSPPVTDRYGYTF.

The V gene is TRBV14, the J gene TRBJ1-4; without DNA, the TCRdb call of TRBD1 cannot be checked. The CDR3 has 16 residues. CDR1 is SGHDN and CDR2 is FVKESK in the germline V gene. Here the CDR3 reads CASSQDVGTRGEKLFF.

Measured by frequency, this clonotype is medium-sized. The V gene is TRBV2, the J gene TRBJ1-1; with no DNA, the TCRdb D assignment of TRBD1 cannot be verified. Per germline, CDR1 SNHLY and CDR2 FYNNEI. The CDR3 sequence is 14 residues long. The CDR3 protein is CASNLRGPNTEAFF.

This chain's CDR3 is CSVGGQLNTEAFF. The chain has TRBV29-1 and TRBJ1-1; the D call from TCRdb, TRBD1, cannot be confirmed without DNA. The CDR3 has 13 residues. Germline CDR1 reads SQVTM; CDR2 reads ANQGSEA.

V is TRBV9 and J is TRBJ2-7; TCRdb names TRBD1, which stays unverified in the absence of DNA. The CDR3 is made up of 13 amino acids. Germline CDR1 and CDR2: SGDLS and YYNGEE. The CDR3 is CASSEGQTYEQYF.

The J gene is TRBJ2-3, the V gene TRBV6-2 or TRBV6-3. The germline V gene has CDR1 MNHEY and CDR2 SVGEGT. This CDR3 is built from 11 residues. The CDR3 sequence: CASPYTDTQYF.

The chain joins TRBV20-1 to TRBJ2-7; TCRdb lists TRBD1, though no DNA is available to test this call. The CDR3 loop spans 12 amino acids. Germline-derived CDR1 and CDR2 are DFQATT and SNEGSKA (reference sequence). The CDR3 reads CSARGQSYEQYF.

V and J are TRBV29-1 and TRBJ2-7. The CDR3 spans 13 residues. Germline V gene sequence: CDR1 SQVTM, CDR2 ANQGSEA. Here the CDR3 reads CSVNTGSTPEQYF.

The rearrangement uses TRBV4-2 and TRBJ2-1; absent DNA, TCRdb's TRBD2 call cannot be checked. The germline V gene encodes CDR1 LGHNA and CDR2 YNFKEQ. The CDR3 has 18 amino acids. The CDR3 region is CASSQRPGTSGTWDEQFF.

CDR3 region: CASSTTGMNTEAFF. The V call is TRBV12-3 or TRBV12-4, the J call TRBJ1-1; TCRdb indicates TRBD1, and absent DNA this call remains unverified. The CDR3 sequence is 14 residues long.